The 12 T cell receptor beta chains below come from one sample, sequenced in a study of shared clonotypes between healthy human individuals. Terminally differentiated effector memory CD45RA+ cells were excluded from the naive CD8 cells, which were CD45RO-negative and positively selected for CCR7. TCRdb keeps only in-frame clones here, not all; method: immunoSEQ multiplex PCR. The sample includes about 2 million clones, about 95% seen only once; the top ten take roughly 1%. Specimen: naive CD8+ T cells sorted from blood. The receptors derive from a man younger than 35 in good health.

The chain couples TRBV4-1 to TRBJ1-1; 11 nucleotides align to TRBD1. There are 19 residues in the CDR3. Germline assignment: CDR1 MGHRA and CDR2 YSYEKL. V lost 0 bases and J lost 3; bases outside the gene matches: 12. Here the CDR3 reads CASSQEGRGTGGTYTEAFF. The DNA of the CDR3 is TGCGCCAGCAGCCAAGAAGGACGGGGGACAGGGGGAACATACACTGAAGCTTTCTTT.

J is TRBJ2-3 and V is TRBV7-9; TRBD2 aligns across 11 bases. Trimming took 5 bases from V and 2 from J; bases not matched to a gene: 9. The CDR3 runs to 17 residues. CDR1 and CDR2 from the germline V gene are SEHNR and FQNEAQ (reference sequence). The CDR3 DNA reads TGTGCCAGCAGCCCAAGACTAGCGGGGTTCTACACAGATACGCAGTATTTT. This encodes CASSPRLAGFYTDTQYF.

CDR3 sequence: CASMEQASYNSPLHF. Here the CDR3 DNA reads TGTGCCAGCATGGAACAGGCAAGCTATAATTCACCCCTCCACTTT. The V gene is TRBV13, the J gene TRBJ1-6; maybe TRBD1 (5 bases). The CDR3 length is 15 residues. Germline values: CDR1 PRHDT, CDR2 FYEKMQ (reference sequence). V lost 7 bases to trimming and J lost 3 bases, with 13 bases between them.

The chain recombines TRBV2 with TRBJ1-4, with D possibly matching TRBD1 (6 bases). The germline V and J ends were trimmed by 2 bases and 7 bases, with 14 bases remaining between them. The CDR3 spans 15 residues. Germline V gives CDR1 SNHLY, CDR2 FYNNEI. The CDR3 is CASSEIGGVGEKLFF. The CDR3 DNA reads as TGTGCCAGCAGTGAAATAGGGGGAGTAGGTGAAAAACTGTTTTTT.

The J gene is TRBJ2-3, the V gene TRBV27; D remains unclear. CDR1 is MNHEY and CDR2 is SMNVEV in the germline V gene (reference sequence). Trimming stripped 5 bases from V and 2 bases from J, with 17 bases between. CDR3 length equals 16 residues. The CDR3 DNA reads as TGTGCCAGCAGTCCGCGCACCGGCGGAGCCACAGATACGCAGTATTTT. It translates to CASSPRTGGATDTQYF.

The rearrangement joins TRBV5-6 to TRBJ2-1; weak D call: TRBD2 (5 bases). Looked up from germline, CDR1 is SGHDT and CDR2 is YYEEEE. This CDR3 comprises 13 residues. V shed 0 bases and J shed 7 bases, with 8 bases lying between them. CDR3: CASSLASTNEQFF. Written as DNA, the CDR3 is TGTGCCAGCAGCTTGGCTAGCACGAATGAGCAGTTCTTC.

As for this clone: Other DNA sequences in the same sample also yield this CDR3. V gene TRBV6-5 combines with J gene TRBJ2-7; perhaps TRBD1 as D (5 bases). The CDR3 covers 12 residues. Between the trimmed V and J ends, which lost 6 bases and 4 bases, there was a span of 10 bases. Per the germline V gene, CDR1 is MNHEY and CDR2 is SVGAGI. The CDR3 loop is CASSSTAYEQYF. CDR3 coding DNA: TGTGCCAGCAGCTCGACAGCATACGAGCAGTACTTC.

This chain uses TRBV27 with TRBJ2-5; the D is unclear. Germline CDR1 reads MNHEY; CDR2 reads SMNVEV (reference sequence). V was clipped by 0 bases and J by 5 bases, with 16 bases between them. The CDR3 runs to 16 residues. The CDR3 region is CASSLSPPLNGETQYF. The CDR3 nucleotides read TGTGCCAGCAGTTTATCACCCCCCCTTAATGGGGAGACCCAGTACTTC.

This clone was seen just once. The chain has TRBV7-9 and TRBJ2-1; maybe TRBD2 (6 bases). This CDR3 contains 12 residues. The V gene lost 8 bases and the J gene lost 5 bases, with 10 bases spanning the gap. Germline-derived CDR1 and CDR2 are SEHNR and FQNEAQ (reference sequence). This CDR3 is CASGGKNNEQFF. The CDR3 nucleotides read TGTGCCAGCGGGGGGAAAAACAATGAGCAGTTCTTC.

The rearrangement links TRBV5-4 to TRBJ2-5; D unresolved. V was shortened by 6 bases and J by 2 bases, with 8 bases between the two germline ends. The CDR3 runs to 12 residues. Per the germline V gene, CDR1 is SGHNT and CDR2 is YYREEE (reference sequence). CDR3 sequence: CASKGGQETQYF. CDR3 sequence (DNA): TGTGCCAGCAAGGGCGGACAAGAGACCCAGTACTTC. Based on the CDR3 plus reference TRBV5-4 and TRBJ2-5, the full variable domain is ETGVTQSPTHLIKTRGQQVTLRCSSQSGHNTVSWYQQALGQGPQFIFQYYREEENGRGNFPPRFSGLQFPNYSSELNVNALELDDSALYLCASKGGQETQYFGPGTRLLVL.

The chain recombines TRBV25-1 with TRBJ1-2; D remains unclear. Deletions cut 2 bases from V and 6 bases from J, with 16 bases between. The CDR3 totals 15 residues. The germline V gene has CDR1 MGHDK and CDR2 SYGVNS. Here the CDR3 DNA reads TGTGCCAGCAGTGAACCCGACGCAGTATCGGATGGCTACACCTTC. Its translation is CASSEPDAVSDGYTF.

The chain couples TRBV9 to TRBJ2-7, with 11 bases lining up with TRBD1. V shed 0 bases, J shed 5 bases, and the junction held 7 bases outside the gene matches. The CDR3 runs 16 residues. The germline V gene encodes CDR1 SGDLS and CDR2 YYNGEE. CDR3 DNA sequence: TGTGCCAGCAGCGTAGAGCCGGGACAGGGGGTAAACGAGCAGTACTTC. It codes for CASSVEPGQGVNEQYF.